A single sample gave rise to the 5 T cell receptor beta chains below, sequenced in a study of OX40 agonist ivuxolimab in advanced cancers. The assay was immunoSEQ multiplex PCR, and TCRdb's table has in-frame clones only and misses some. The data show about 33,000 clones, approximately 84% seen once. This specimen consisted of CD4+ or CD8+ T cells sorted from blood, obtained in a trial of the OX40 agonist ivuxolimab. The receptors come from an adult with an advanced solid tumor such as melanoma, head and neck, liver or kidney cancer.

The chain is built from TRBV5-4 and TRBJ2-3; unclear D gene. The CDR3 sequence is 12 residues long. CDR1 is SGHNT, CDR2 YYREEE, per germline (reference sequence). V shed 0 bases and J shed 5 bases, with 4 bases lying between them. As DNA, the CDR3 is TGTGCCAGCAGCTTGGAGGGAGATACGCAGTATTTT. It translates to CASSLEGDTQYF.

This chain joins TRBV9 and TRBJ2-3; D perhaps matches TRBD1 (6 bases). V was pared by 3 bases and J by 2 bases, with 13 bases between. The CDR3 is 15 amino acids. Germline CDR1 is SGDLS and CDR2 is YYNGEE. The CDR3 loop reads CASSEDSLPTDTQYF. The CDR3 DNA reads TGTGCCAGCAGCGAGGACAGCCTCCCCACAGATACGCAGTATTTT.

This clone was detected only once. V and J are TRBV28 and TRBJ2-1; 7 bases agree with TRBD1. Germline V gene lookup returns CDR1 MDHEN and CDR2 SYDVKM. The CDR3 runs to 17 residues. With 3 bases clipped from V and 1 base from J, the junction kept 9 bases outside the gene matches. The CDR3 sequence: CASSFSPGQKSYNEQFF. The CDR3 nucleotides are TGTGCCAGCAGTTTCTCACCGGGACAGAAATCCTACAATGAGCAGTTCTTC.

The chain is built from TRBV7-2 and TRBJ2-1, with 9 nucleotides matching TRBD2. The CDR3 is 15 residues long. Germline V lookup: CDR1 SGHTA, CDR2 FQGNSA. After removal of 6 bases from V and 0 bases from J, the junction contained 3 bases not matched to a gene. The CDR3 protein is CASSLSGGSYNEQFF. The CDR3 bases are TGTGCCAGCAGTCTTAGCGGGGGCTCCTACAATGAGCAGTTCTTC. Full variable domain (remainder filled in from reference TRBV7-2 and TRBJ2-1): GAGVSQSPSNKVTEKGKDVELRCDPISGHTALYWYRQSLGQGLEFLIYFQGNSAPDKSGLPSDRFSAERTGGSVSTLTIQRTQQEDSAVYLCASSLSGGSYNEQFFGPGTRLTVL.

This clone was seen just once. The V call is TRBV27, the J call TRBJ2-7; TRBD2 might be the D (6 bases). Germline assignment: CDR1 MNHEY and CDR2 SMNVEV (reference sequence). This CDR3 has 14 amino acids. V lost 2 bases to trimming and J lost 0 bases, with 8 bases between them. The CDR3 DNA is TGTGCCAGCAGTTTAGCGGGGCCCTCCTACGAGCAGTACTTC. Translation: CASSLAGPSYEQYF.